This T cell receptor beta chain came from a study of shared clonotypes between healthy human individuals. Genomic DNA from unsorted samples was obtained from around 99 million PBMCs (per sample). V was shortened by 5 bases and J by 6 bases, with 10 bases between the two germline ends. CDR3 size: 13 residues. The germline gives CDR1 MNHEY, CDR2 SMNVEV (reference sequence). The table came from immunoSEQ multiplex PCR; TCRdb's copy has only in-frame clones and leaves some out. The repertoire holds about 490,000 clones, 75% to 85% seen once, with over 10% in the top ten. The sequenced material came from PBMCs. The receptor's source is a woman aged 40 to 49 in good health. Some clones in this sample may be carry-over from other donors' samples. The chain employs TRBV27 and TRBJ1-4, with TRBD1 as a possible D gene (6 bases). The CDR3 DNA reads TGTGCCAGCAGTGGGGGGGCTTATGAAAAACTGTTTTTT. Protein: CASSGGAYEKLFF. Combining the CDR3 with reference TRBV27 and TRBJ1-4 gives the whole variable domain EAQVTQNPRYLITVTGKKLTVTCSQNMNHEYMSWYRQDPGLGLRQIYYSMNVEVTDKGDVPEGYKVSRKEKRNFPLILESPSPNQTSLYFCASSGGAYEKLFFGSGTQLSVL.